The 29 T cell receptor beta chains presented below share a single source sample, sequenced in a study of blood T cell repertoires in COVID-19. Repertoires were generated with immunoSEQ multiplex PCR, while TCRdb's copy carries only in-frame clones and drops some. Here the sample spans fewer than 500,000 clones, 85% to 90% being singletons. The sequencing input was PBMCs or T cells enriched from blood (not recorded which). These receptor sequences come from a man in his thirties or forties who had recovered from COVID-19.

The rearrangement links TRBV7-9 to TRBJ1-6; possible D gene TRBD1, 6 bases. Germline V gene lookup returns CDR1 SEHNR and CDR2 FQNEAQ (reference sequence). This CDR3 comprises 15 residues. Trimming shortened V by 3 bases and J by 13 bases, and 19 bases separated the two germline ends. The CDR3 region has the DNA TGTGCCAGCAGCTTGTCTGGGGGACACCCCCTTCCCCTCCACTTT. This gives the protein CASSLSGGHPLPLHF.

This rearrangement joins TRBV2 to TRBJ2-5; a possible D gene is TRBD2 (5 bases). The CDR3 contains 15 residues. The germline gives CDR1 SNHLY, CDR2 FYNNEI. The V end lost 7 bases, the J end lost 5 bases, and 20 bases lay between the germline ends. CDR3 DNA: TGTGCCAGCAATAGAATGGACTGGCGGCGGGAGACCCAGTACTTC. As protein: CASNRMDWRRETQYF.

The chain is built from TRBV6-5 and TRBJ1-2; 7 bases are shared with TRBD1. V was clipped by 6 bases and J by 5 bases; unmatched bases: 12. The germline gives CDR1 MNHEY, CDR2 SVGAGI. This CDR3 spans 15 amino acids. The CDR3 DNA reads TGTGCCAGCAGCAAGGCTGACAGGGAAGGGTATGGCTACACCTTC. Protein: CASSKADREGYGYTF.

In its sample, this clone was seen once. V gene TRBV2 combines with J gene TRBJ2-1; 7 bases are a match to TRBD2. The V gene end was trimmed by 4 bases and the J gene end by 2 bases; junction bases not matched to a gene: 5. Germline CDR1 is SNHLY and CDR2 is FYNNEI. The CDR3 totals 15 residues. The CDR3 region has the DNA TGTGCCAGCAGTGCTGGGGCGGGAGCCTACAATGAGCAGTTCTTC. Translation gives CASSAGAGAYNEQFF. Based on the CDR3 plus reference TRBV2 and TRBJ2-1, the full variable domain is EPEVTQTPSHQVTQMGQEVILRCVPISNHLYFYWYRQILGQKVEFLVSFYNNEISEKSEIFDDQFSVERPDGSNFTLKIRSTKLEDSAMYFCASSAGAGAYNEQFFGPGTRLTVL.

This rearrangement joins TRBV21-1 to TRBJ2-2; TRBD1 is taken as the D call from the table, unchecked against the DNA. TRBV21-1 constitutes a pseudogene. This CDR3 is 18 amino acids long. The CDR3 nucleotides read TGTGCCAGCAGCACGTTTGATACCGGGACATCGAACACCGGGGAGCTGTTTTTT. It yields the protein CASSTFDTGTSNTGELFF.

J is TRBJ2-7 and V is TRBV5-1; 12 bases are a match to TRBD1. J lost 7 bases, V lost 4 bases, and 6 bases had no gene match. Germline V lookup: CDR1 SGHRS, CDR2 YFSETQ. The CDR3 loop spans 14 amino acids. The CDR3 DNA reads TGCGCCAGCAGCCCGGGACAGGGGGCGATTGAGCAGTACTTC. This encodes CASSPGQGAIEQYF.

The CDR3 is CAGLRDSSNTEAFF. The DNA for the CDR3 is TGTGCCGGCCTTAGGGACAGCAGCAACACTGAAGCTTTCTTT. The chain carries TRBV6-5 and TRBJ1-1, with 7 bases lining up with TRBD1. This CDR3 spans 14 amino acids. CDR1 and CDR2 (germline): MNHEY, SVGAGI. The trim removed 11 bases at V and 2 bases at J, leaving 11 bases unmatched.

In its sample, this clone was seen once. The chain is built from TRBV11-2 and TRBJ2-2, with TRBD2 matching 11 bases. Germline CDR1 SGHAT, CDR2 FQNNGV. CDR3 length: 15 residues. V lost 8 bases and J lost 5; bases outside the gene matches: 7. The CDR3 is CASSVGTSGTGELFF. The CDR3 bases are TGTGCCAGCTCCGTGGGGACTAGCGGTACCGGGGAGCTGTTTTTT.

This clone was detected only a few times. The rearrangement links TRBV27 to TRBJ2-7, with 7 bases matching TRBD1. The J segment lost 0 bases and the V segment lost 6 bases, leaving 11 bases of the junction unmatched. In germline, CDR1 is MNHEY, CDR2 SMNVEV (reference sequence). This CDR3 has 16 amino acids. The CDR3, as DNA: TGTGCCAGCAGCCCTACAGGGGTCACCTACTCCTACGAGCAGTACTTC. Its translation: CASSPTGVTYSYEQYF.

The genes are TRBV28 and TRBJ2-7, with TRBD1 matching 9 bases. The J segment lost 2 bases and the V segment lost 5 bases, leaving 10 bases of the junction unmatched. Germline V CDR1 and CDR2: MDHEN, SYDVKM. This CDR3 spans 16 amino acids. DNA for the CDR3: TGTGCCAGCAGTATGCTTGACAGGGGGATCACCTACGAGCAGTACTTC. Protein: CASSMLDRGITYEQYF.

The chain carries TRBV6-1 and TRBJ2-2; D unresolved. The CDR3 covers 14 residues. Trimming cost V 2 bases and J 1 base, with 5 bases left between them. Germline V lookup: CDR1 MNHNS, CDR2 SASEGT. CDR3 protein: CASSENWNTGELFF. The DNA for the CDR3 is TGTGCCAGCAGTGAAAACTGGAACACCGGGGAGCTGTTTTTT.

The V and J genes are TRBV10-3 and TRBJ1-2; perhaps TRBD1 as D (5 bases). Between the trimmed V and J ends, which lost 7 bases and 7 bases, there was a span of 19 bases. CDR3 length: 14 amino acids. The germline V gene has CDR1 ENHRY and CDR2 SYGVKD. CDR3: CAITQGVMESGYTF. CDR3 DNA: TGTGCCATCACCCAGGGTGTGATGGAAAGTGGCTACACCTTC.

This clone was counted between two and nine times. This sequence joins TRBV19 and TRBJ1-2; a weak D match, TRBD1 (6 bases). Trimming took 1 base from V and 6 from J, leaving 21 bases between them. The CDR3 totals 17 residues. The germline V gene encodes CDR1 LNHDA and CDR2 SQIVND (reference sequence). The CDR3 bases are TGTGCCAGTAGTATAGGAGCGACCGGGACACCCTCGGATGGCTACACCTTC. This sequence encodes CASSIGATGTPSDGYTF.

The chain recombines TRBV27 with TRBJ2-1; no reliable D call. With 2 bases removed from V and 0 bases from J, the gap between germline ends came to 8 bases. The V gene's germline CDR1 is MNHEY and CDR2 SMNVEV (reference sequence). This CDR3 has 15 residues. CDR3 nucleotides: TGTGCCAGCAGTTTAGTAGCCCCCTCCTACAATGAGCAGTTCTTC. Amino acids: CASSLVAPSYNEQFF.

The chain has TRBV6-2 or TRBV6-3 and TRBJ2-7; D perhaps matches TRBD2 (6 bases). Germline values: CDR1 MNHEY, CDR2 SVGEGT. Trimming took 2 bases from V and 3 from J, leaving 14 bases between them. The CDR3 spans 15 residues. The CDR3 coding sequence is TGTGCCAGCAGTTACCGGGCGGGACCTAACTACGAGCAGTACTTC. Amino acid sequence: CASSYRAGPNYEQYF.

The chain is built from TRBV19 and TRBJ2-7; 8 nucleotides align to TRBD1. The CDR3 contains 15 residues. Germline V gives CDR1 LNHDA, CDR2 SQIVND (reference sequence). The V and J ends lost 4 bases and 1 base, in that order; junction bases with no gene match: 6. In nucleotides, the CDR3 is TGTGCCAGTAGTACCGTAACAGGGGGATCCTACGAGCAGTACTTC. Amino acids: CASSTVTGGSYEQYF.

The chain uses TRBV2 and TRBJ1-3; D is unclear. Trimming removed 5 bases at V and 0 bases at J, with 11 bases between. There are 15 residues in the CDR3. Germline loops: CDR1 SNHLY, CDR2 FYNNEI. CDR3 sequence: CASSPGLTSGNTIYF. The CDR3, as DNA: TGTGCCAGCAGTCCCGGACTCACCTCTGGAAACACCATATATTTT.

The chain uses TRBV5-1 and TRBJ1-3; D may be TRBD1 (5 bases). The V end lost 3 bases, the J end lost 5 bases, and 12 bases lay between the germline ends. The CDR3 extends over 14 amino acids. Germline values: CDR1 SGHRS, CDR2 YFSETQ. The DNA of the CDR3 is TGCGCCAGCAGCTCCGGACAAGAAAGAAACACCATATATTTT. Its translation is CASSSGQERNTIYF.

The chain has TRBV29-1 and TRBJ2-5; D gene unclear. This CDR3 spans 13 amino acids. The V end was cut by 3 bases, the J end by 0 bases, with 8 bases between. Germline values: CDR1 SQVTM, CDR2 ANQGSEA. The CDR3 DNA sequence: TGCAGCGTTGATAGTATCTACCAAGAGACCCAGTACTTC. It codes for CSVDSIYQETQYF.

CDR3 sequence reads: CAWNRNSNQPQHF. CDR3 nucleotide sequence: TGTGCCTGGAACAGGAATAGCAATCAGCCCCAGCATTTT. The chain recombines TRBV30 with TRBJ1-5; maybe TRBD1 (5 bases). The V gene lost 4 bases and the J gene lost 0 bases, with 7 bases spanning the gap. The germline gives CDR1 GTSNPN, CDR2 SVGIG (reference sequence). This CDR3 spans 13 amino acids. The full variable domain, in which reference TRBV30 and TRBJ1-5 provide the parts outside the CDR3, is SQTIHQWPATLVQPVGSPLSLECTVEGTSNPNLYWYRQAAGRGLQLLFYSVGIGQISSEVPQNLSASRPQDRQFILSSKKLLLSDSGFYLCAWNRNSNQPQHFGDGTRLSIL.

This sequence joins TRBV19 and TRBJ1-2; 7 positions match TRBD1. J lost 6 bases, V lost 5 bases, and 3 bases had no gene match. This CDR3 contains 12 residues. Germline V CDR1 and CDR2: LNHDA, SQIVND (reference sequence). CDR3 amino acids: CASSPDRDGYTF. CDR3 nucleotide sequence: TGTGCCAGTAGTCCAGACAGGGATGGCTACACCTTC.

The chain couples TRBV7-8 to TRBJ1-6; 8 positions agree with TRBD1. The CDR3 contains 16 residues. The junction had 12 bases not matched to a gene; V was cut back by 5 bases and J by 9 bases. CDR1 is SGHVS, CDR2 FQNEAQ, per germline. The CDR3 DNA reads TGTGCCAGCAGCCGAGGTCGGACAGGGATTAGTTCACCCCTCCACTTT. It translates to CASSRGRTGISSPLHF.

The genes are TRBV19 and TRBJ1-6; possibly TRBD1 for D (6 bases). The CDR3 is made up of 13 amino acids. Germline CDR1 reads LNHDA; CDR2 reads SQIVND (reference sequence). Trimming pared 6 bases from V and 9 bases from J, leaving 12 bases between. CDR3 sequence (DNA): TGTGCCAGTAGCCCAAGGGGGTTTTCACCCCTCCACTTT. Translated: CASSPRGFSPLHF.

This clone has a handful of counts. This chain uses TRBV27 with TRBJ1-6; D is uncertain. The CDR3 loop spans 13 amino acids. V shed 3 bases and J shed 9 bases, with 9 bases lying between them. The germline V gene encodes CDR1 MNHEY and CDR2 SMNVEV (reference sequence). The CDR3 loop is CASSFSLSSPLHF. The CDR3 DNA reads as TGTGCCAGCAGTTTCTCGCTAAGTTCACCCCTCCACTTT.

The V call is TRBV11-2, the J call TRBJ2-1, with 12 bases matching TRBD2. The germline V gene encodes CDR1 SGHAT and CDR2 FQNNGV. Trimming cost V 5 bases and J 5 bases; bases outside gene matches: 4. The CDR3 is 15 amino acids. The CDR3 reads CASSVTSGRHNEQFF. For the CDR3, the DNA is TGTGCCAGCAGCGTCACTAGCGGGAGGCACAATGAGCAGTTCTTC.

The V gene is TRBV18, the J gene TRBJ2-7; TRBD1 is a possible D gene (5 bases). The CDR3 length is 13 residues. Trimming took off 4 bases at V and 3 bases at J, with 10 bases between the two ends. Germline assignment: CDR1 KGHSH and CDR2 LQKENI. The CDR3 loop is CASSLIQVYEQYF. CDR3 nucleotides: TGTGCCAGCTCACTGATACAGGTCTACGAGCAGTACTTC.

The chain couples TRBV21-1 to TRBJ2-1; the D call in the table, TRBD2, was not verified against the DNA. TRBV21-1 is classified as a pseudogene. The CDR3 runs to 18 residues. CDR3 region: CASRQGLAGGLPYNEQFF. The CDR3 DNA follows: TGTGCCAGCAGGCAAGGGCTAGCGGGAGGGCTCCCCTACAATGAGCAGTTCTTC.

CDR3 in DNA: TGTGCCTGGAGTGTAAGGACTAGCGGGAGACATACGCAGTATTTT. Protein: CAWSVRTSGRHTQYF. The chain carries TRBV30 and TRBJ2-3; 13 bases map to TRBD2. Germline-derived CDR1 and CDR2 are GTSNPN and SVGIG (reference sequence). Unmatched junction bases numbered 4, after V lost 0 bases and J lost 7 bases. This CDR3 region has 15 residues. The full variable domain, completed using reference TRBV30 and TRBJ2-3, is SQTIHQWPATLVQPVGSPLSLECTVEGTSNPNLYWYRQAAGRGLQLLFYSVGIGQISSEVPQNLSASRPQDRQFILSSKKLLLSDSGFYLCAWSVRTSGRHTQYFGPGTRLTVL.

CDR3 sequence (DNA): TGTGCCAGCAGTCAAACAAGTACAGGGGGCCGGGAGACCCAGTACTTC. Amino acids: CASSQTSTGGRETQYF. The chain couples TRBV3-1 (or the pseudogene TRBV3-2) to TRBJ2-5, with 9 nucleotides matching TRBD1. The V segment lost 6 bases and the J segment 5 bases; nucleotides outside the gene matches: 13. Germline V CDR1 and CDR2: LGHDT, YNNKEL (reference sequence). There are 16 residues in the CDR3.